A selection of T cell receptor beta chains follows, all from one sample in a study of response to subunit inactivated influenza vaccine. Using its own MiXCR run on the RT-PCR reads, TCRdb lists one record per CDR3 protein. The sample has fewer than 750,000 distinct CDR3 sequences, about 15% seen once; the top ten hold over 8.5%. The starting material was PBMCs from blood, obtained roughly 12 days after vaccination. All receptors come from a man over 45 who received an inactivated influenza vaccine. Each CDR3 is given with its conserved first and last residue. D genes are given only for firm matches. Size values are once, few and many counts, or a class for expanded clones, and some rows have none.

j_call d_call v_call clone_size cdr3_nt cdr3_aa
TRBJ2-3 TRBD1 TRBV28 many TGTGCCAGCAGTTTCGGGTGGGACAGGGACACAGATACGCAGTATTTT CASSFGWDRDTDTQYF
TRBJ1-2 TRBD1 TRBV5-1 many TGCGCCAGCAGCTTGGAGGGACAGGGGAGGGGCTACACCTTC CASSLEGQGRGYTF
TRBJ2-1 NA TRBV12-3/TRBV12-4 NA TGTGCCAGCAGTTTAGGGACAGTGAGTGAGCAGTTCTTC CASSLGTVSEQFF
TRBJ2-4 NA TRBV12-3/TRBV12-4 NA TGTGCGAGCGCGAGGGGTGGCAAAAACATTCAGTACTTC CASARGGKNIQYF
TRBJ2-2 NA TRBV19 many TGTGCCAGTAGTCCAAGGGACCTCTATAGCGGGGAGCTGTTTTTT CASSPRDLYSGELFF
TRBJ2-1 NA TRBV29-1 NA TGCAGCGTTGATTGGGGAGGCAATGAGCAGTTCTTC CSVDWGGNEQFF
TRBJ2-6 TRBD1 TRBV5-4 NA TGTGCCAGCAGCTTGGTCAGCAAAACGGACAGGGGTCGGGGAAAGGCCAACGTCCTGACTTTC CASSLVSKTDRGRGKANVLTF
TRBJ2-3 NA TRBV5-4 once TGTGCCAGCAGCTCAGGCCCTATTGGCACAGATACGCAGTATTTT CASSSGPIGTDTQYF
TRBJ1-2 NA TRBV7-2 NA TGTGCCAGCAGCTTAGAGGCAGTCTCCTATGGCTACACCTTC CASSLEAVSYGYTF
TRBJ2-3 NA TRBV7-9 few TGTGCCAGCAGCTTTCTGGGTCGAGAGGATACGCAGTATTTT CASSFLGREDTQYF
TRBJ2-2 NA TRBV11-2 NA TGTGCCAGCAGCTTCAGGCAGGGAGTCGGGGAGCTGTTTTTT CASSFRQGVGELFF
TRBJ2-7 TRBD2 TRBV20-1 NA TGCAGTGCTAGAGATCAGGATAGCGGGCCCGAGCAGTACTTC CSARDQDSGPEQYF
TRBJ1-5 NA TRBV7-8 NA TGTGCCAGCAGCTTAGGTGCAGGGGTGGGTCAGCCCCAGCATTTT CASSLGAGVGQPQHF
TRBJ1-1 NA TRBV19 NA TGTGCCAGTAAGTTCATCAGGGCCGGTGAAGCTTTCTTT CASKFIRAGEAFF
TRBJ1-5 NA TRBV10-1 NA TGCGCCAGCAGTGAGGGATGGGGTCAGCCCCAGCATTTT CASSEGWGQPQHF
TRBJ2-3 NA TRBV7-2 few TGTGCCAGCAGCAAGGAGGTGCGGGGCACGCAGTATTTT CASSKEVRGTQYF
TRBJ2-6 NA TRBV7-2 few TGTGCCAGCAGCTTAGCTTCAGGGTCTGGGGCCAACGTCCTGACTTTC CASSLASGSGANVLTF
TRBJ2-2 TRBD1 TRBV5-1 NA TGCGCCAGCACCGTAGACAGGGGGCGATCCGGGGAGCTGTTTTTT CASTVDRGRSGELFF
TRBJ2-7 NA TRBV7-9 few TGTGCCAGCAGCTTAGAATCCGGCTGGGAGCAGTACTTC CASSLESGWEQYF
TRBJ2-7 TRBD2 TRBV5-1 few TGCGCCAGCAGCTTGTTTAGCGGGAGCTACGAGCAGTACTTC CASSLFSGSYEQYF
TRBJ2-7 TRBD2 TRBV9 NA TGTGCCAGCAGCCCAGATAGCGGGAGGCCCTTCGGCGAGCAGTACTTC CASSPDSGRPFGEQYF
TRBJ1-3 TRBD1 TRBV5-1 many TGCGCCAGCAGCCCTGGACAGGCTGGAAACACCATATATTTT CASSPGQAGNTIYF
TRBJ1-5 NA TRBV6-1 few TGTGCCAGCAGCTGGGAGGGTCATAGCAATCAGCCCCAGCATTTT CASSWEGHSNQPQHF
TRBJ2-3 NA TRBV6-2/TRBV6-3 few TGTGCCAGCATAGACGACGCGCACAGCACAGATACGCAGTGTTTT CASIDDAHSTDTQCF
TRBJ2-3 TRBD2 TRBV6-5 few TGTGCCAGCAGTTTACTAGCGATTGCTAGCACAGATACGCAGTATTTT CASSLLAIASTDTQYF
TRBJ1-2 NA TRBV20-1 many TGCAGTGCTATCAGCGGGCGGGCCTATGGCTACACCTTC CSAISGRAYGYTF
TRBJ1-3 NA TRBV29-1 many TGCAGCGTTGAAGCAGGGAGGGACACCATATATTTT CSVEAGRDTIYF
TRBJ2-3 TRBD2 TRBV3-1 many TGTGCCAGCAGGCGGACTAGCGGAGACACAGATACGCAGTATTTT CASRRTSGDTDTQYF
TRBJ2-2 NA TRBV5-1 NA TGCGCCAGCAGCTTGACTAACACGGACACCGGGGAGCTGTTTTTT CASSLTNTDTGELFF
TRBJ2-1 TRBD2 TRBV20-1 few TGCAGTGCTAGAAAAATAGCGGGAGGGCCTTATGAGCAGTTCTTC CSARKIAGGPYEQFF
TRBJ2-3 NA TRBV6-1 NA TGTGCCAGCAGAACCGGCCATGGGACAGATACGCAGTATTTT CASRTGHGTDTQYF
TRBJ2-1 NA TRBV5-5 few TGTGCCAGCAGCAGGCGGGGGCGAAGGACCTACAATGAGCAGTTCTTC CASSRRGRRTYNEQFF
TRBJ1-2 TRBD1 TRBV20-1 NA TGCAGTGCTAGGGGCGGACAGGTCACCCCCTATGGCTACACCTTC CSARGGQVTPYGYTF
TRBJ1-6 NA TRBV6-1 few TGTGCCAGCACCAAACGTGACTCCTATAATTCACCCCTCCACTTT CASTKRDSYNSPLHF
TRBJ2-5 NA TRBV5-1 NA TGCGCCAGCAGCTTGCTACGCCCGGGGGAGACCCAGTACTTC CASSLLRPGETQYF
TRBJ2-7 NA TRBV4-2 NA TGTGCCAGCAGCCAAGTGACAGCCGGCCAGCTTATGGGCTACGAGCAGTACTTC CASSQVTAGQLMGYEQYF
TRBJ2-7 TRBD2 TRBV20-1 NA TGCAGTGCCTTAGCGGGCCTAGACTCCTACGAGCAGTACTTC CSALAGLDSYEQYF
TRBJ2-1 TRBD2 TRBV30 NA TGTGCCTGGAGTGAGGGAGGGGTGTACAATGAGCAGTTCTTC CAWSEGGVYNEQFF
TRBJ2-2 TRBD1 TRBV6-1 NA TGTGCCAGCAGTCCGACAGGGGTCCTTAACACCGGGGAGCTGTTTTTT CASSPTGVLNTGELFF
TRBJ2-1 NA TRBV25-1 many TGTGCCAGCAGTGCGGGACTCACCTACAATGAGCAGTTCTTC CASSAGLTYNEQFF
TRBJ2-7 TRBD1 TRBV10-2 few TGCGCCAGCAGGAGTGGGACAGGCTACGAGCAGTACTTC CASRSGTGYEQYF
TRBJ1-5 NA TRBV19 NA TGTGCCAGTAGCGGAGATAGCAATCAGCCCCAGCATTTT CASSGDSNQPQHF
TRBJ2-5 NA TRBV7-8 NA TGTGCCAGCAGCTTAGACAGGGGGAGGGAAGAGACCCAGTACTTC CASSLDRGREETQYF
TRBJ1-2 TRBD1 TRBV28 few TGTGCCAGCAGTCAGGGGGGGACAGGGGGGAACTATGGCTACACCTTC CASSQGGTGGNYGYTF